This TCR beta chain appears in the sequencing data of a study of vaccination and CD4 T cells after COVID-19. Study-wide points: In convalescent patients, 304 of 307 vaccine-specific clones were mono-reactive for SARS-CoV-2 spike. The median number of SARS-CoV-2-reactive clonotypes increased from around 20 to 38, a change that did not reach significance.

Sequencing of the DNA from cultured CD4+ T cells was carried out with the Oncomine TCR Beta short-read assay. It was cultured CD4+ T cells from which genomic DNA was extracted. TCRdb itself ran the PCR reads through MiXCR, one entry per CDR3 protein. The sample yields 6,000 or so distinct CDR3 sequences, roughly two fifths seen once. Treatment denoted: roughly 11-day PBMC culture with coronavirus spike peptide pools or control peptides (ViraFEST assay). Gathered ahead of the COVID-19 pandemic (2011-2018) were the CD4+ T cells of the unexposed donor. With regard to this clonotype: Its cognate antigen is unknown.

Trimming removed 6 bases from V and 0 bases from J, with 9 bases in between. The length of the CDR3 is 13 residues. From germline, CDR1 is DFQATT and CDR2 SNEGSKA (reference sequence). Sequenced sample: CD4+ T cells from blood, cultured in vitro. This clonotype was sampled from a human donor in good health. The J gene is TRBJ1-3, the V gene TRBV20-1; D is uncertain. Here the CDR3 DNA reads TGCAGTGCCAGCGGGAGCTCTGGAAACACCATATATTTT. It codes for CSASGSSGNTIYF.